This TCR beta chain was sequenced for a study of T cell responses to AZD1222 COVID-19 vaccine. Broader study findings: Donor demographics were predominantly white British with a female majority; clonal diversity may be underestimated. As reported, nearly half of all spike-specific TCRs target variant regions that are unmutated. Baseline serostatus was positive in only six AZD1222 recipients. Sampling captured repertoires only after the peak T cell response.

The CDR3 has 12 residues. Trimming took off 4 bases at V and 3 bases at J, with 1 base between the two ends. Germline V gene lookup returns CDR1 MNHEY and CDR2 SVGEGT. Sequencing used immunoSEQ multiplex PCR; TCRdb keeps in-frame clones, though not all of them. Seen here are 150,000 or so clones, about 88% observed once, and the top ten hold less than 3.5%. In regard to this clone: Its antigen is currently unknown.

The receptor was derived from an adult in good health. The chain joins TRBV6-2 or TRBV6-3 to TRBJ2-6; D is undetermined. The sequenced sample was peripheral blood, obtained on day 0 of AZD1222 vaccination. DNA of the CDR3: TGTGCCAGCAGTTTTGGGGCCAACGTCCTGACTTTC. It codes for CASSFGANVLTF.